This is a list of T cell receptor beta chains from one sample in a study of shared clonotypes between healthy human individuals. Here immunoSEQ multiplex PCR was the method, and the copy in TCRdb shows in-frame clones only, minus some. The data hold approximately 500,000 clones, with 60% to 80% observed a single time. Sample: PBMCs. The receptors come from a woman aged 40 to 50 in good health. Some clones in this sample may be carry-over from other donors' samples. Both conserved end residues are part of each CDR3. D genes are given only for firm matches. The listing skips clone size in some rows; elsewhere it reads once, few, many or a size class.

V gene: TRBV20-1
clone size: few
D gene: NA
J gene: TRBJ1-2
CDR3 DNA: TGCAGTGCTACTACAGGCTATGGCTACACCTTC
CDR3 protein: CSATTGYGYTF

V gene: TRBV28
clone size: NA
D gene: NA
J gene: TRBJ1-2
CDR3 DNA: TGTGCCAGCAGCGACCGAGATGGCTACACCTTC
CDR3 protein: CASSDRDGYTF

V gene: TRBV9
clone size: many
D gene: NA
J gene: TRBJ1-2
CDR3 DNA: TGTGCCAGCAGCGTAGAAGGATGGGGTGGCTACACCTTC
CDR3 protein: CASSVEGWGGYTF

V gene: TRBV21-1
clone size: NA
D gene: NA
J gene: TRBJ2-1
CDR3 DNA: TGTGCCAGCAGCAAAGTGAGAGGGGGCAATGAGCAGTTCTTC
CDR3 protein: CASSKVRGGNEQFF

V gene: TRBV7-2
clone size: NA
D gene: NA
J gene: TRBJ1-1
CDR3 DNA: TGTGCCAGCAGCCTAACGGGGGTGAACACTGAAGCTTTCTTT
CDR3 protein: CASSLTGVNTEAFF

V gene: TRBV29-1
clone size: NA
D gene: NA
J gene: TRBJ2-7
CDR3 DNA: TGCAGCGTTGAACTTGGGGTTGGCGGGCCCTACGAGCAGTACTTC
CDR3 protein: CSVELGVGGPYEQYF

V gene: TRBV7-3
clone size: NA
D gene: TRBD1
J gene: TRBJ2-3
CDR3 DNA: TGTGCCAGCAGTCCGGGACAGAGCACAGATACGCAGTATTTT
CDR3 protein: CASSPGQSTDTQYF

V gene: TRBV7-6
clone size: NA
D gene: NA
J gene: TRBJ2-2
CDR3 DNA: TGTGCCAGCAGACTGCGAGGAGCAGCGAACACCGGGGAGCTGTTTTTT
CDR3 protein: CASRLRGAANTGELFF

V gene: TRBV20-1
clone size: NA
D gene: NA
J gene: TRBJ1-1
CDR3 DNA: TGCAGTGCTAGAGATACGATCGTTGCTTTCTTT
CDR3 protein: CSARDTIVAFF

V gene: TRBV28
clone size: NA
D gene: TRBD1
J gene: TRBJ1-2
CDR3 DNA: TGTGCCAGCAGAGTGACAGGGGCCCTCTCCTATGGCTACACCTTC
CDR3 protein: CASRVTGALSYGYTF

V gene: TRBV7-6
clone size: NA
D gene: NA
J gene: TRBJ1-2
CDR3 DNA: TGTGCCAGCAGCCAAGGGGCCCGGTCTGGCTACACCTTC
CDR3 protein: CASSQGARSGYTF

V gene: TRBV7-2
clone size: NA
D gene: TRBD2
J gene: TRBJ2-3
CDR3 DNA: TGTGCCAGCAGCCTCGCGGGAGGCAGGGATACGCAGTATTTT
CDR3 protein: CASSLAGGRDTQYF

V gene: TRBV20-1
clone size: NA
D gene: NA
J gene: TRBJ1-5
CDR3 DNA: TGCAGTGCTAGCAGGGATCAGCCCCAGCATTTT
CDR3 protein: CSASRDQPQHF

V gene: TRBV29-1
clone size: NA
D gene: NA
J gene: TRBJ2-5
CDR3 DNA: TGCAGCACCAGGCTGTCTAGCTGGCAAGAGACCCAGTACTTC
CDR3 protein: CSTRLSSWQETQYF

V gene: TRBV4-3
clone size: NA
D gene: NA
J gene: TRBJ2-3
CDR3 DNA: TGCGCCAGCAGCCAAGAAGGTCCTCCACTAGCAGTTACGCAGTATTTT
CDR3 protein: CASSQEGPPLAVTQYF

V gene: TRBV4-1
clone size: NA
D gene: TRBD2
J gene: TRBJ2-1
CDR3 DNA: TGCGCCAGCAGCCAAGTTTGGGCGGGGGACGCCTACAATGAGCAGTTCTTC
CDR3 protein: CASSQVWAGDAYNEQFF

V gene: TRBV6-1
clone size: NA
D gene: TRBD1
J gene: TRBJ2-7
CDR3 DNA: TGTGCCAGCAGTGAAGTATGGGACAGAGCCTACGAGCAGTACTTC
CDR3 protein: CASSEVWDRAYEQYF

V gene: TRBV30
clone size: NA
D gene: TRBD1
J gene: TRBJ1-6
CDR3 DNA: TGTGCCTGGAGGGGACAGGGTAATTCACCCCTCCACTTT
CDR3 protein: CAWRGQGNSPLHF

V gene: TRBV11-2
clone size: few
D gene: NA
J gene: TRBJ2-2
CDR3 DNA: TGTGCCAGCCGAAAAGTCGGGGAGCTGTTTTTT
CDR3 protein: CASRKVGELFF

V gene: TRBV15
clone size: NA
D gene: NA
J gene: TRBJ1-3
CDR3 DNA: TGTGCCACCAGCGACATCGGGAGAAGTGACACCATATATTTT
CDR3 protein: CATSDIGRSDTIYF